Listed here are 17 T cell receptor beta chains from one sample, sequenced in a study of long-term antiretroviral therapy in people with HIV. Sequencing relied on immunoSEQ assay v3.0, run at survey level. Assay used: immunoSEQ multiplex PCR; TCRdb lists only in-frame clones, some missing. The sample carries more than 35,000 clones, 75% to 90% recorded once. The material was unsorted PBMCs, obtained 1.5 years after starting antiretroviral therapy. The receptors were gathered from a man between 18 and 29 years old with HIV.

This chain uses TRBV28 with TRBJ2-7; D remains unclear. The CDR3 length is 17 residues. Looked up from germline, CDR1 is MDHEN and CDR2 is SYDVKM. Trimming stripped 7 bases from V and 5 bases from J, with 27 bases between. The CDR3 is CASTPEMGTPLLDEQYF. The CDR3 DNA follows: TGTGCCAGCACCCCCGAGATGGGTACCCCCCTCCTGGACGAGCAGTACTTC.

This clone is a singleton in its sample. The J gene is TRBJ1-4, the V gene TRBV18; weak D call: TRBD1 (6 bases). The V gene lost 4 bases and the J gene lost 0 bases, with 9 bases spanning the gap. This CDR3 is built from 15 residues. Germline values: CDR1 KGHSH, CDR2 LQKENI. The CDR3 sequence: CASSRTATTNEKLFF. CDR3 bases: TGTGCCAGCTCACGGACAGCCACAACTAATGAAAAACTGTTTTTT.

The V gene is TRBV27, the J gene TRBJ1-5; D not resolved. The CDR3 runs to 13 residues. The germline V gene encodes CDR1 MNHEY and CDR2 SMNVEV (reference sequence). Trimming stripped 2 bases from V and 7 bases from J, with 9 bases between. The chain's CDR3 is CASSLGSGQPQHF. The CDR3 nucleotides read TGTGCCAGCAGTTTAGGCAGCGGGCAGCCCCAGCATTTT.

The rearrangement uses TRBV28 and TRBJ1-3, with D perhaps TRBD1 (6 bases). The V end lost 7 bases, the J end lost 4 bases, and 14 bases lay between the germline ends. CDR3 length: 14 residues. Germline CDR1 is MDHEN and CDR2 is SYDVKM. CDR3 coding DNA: TGTGCCAGCACCACAACAGGGACGGGAAACACCATATATTTT. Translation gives CASTTTGTGNTIYF.

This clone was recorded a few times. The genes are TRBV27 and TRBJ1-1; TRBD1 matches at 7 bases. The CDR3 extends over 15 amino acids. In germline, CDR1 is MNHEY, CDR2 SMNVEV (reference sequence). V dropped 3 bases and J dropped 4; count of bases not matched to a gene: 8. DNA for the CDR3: TGTGCCAGCAGTTTGGCAACGACAGGGAGCACTGAAGCTTTCTTT. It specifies CASSLATTGSTEAFF.

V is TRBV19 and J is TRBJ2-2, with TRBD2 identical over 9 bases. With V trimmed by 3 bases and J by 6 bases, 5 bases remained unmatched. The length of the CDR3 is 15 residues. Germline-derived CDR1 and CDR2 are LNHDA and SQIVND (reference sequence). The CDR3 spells CASSMALAGAGELFF. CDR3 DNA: TGTGCCAGTAGTATGGCCTTAGCGGGGGCCGGGGAGCTGTTTTTT.

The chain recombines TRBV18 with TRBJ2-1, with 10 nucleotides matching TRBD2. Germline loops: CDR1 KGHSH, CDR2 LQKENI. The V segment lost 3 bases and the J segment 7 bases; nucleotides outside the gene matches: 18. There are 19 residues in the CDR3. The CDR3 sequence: CASSPFTSIAGGLFNEQFF. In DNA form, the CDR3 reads TGTGCCAGCTCACCGTTCACCTCGATAGCGGGAGGACTCTTTAATGAGCAGTTCTTC.

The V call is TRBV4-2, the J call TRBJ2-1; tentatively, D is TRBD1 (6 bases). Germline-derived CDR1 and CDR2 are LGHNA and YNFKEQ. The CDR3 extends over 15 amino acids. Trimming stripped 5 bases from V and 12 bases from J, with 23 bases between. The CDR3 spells CASSDPGQVLYGQFF. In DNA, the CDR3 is TGTGCCAGCAGCGATCCGGGACAAGTTCTTTATGGGCAGTTCTTC.

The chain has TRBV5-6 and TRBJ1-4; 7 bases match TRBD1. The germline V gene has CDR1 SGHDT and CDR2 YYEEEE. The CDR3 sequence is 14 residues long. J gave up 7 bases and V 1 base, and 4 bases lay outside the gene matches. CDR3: CASSLTGAGEKLFF. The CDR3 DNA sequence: TGTGCCAGCAGCTTGACAGGGGCCGGTGAAAAACTGTTTTTT.

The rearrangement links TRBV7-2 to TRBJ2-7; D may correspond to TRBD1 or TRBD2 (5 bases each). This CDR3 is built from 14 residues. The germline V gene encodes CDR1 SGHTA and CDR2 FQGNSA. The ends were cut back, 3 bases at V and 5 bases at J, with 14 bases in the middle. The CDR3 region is CASSFSLSGHEQYF. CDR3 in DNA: TGTGCCAGCAGCTTTTCACTATCGGGGCACGAGCAGTACTTC. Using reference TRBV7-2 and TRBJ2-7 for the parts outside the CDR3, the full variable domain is GAGVSQSPSNKVTEKGKDVELRCDPISGHTALYWYRQSLGQGLEFLIYFQGNSAPDKSGLPSDRFSAERTGGSVSTLTIQRTQQEDSAVYLCASSFSLSGHEQYFGPGTRLTVT.

The CDR3 sequence: CASSQGAGPQHF. For the CDR3, the DNA is TGTGCCAGTAGTCAGGGGGCTGGGCCCCAGCATTTT. The rearrangement uses TRBV19 and TRBJ1-5, with 8 nucleotides matching TRBD1. The CDR3 sequence is 12 residues long. Germline V CDR1 and CDR2: LNHDA, SQIVND (reference sequence). V dropped 5 bases and J dropped 9; count of bases not matched to a gene: 3.

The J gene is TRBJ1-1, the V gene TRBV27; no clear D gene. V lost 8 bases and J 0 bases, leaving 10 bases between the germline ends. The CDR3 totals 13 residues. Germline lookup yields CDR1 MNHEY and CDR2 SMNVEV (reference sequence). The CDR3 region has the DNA TGTGCCAGCCCTCCGAGCCTGAACACTGAAGCTTTCTTT. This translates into CASPPSLNTEAFF.

This CDR3 is CASSPTPLEGGPLEQYF. CDR3 bases: TGTGCCAGCTCACCTACCCCTCTTGAGGGAGGGCCTCTCGAGCAGTACTTC. The chain uses TRBV18 and TRBJ2-7, with 7 bases lining up with TRBD2. The CDR3 has 17 amino acids. After removal of 3 bases from V and 6 bases from J, the junction contained 17 bases not matched to a gene. CDR1 and CDR2 (germline): KGHSH, LQKENI.

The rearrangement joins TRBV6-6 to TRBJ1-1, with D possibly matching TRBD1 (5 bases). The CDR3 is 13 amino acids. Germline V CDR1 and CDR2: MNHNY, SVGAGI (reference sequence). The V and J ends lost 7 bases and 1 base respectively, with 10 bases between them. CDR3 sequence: CASTDTGNTEAFF. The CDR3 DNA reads TGTGCCAGCACCGATACAGGGAACACTGAAGCTTTCTTT.

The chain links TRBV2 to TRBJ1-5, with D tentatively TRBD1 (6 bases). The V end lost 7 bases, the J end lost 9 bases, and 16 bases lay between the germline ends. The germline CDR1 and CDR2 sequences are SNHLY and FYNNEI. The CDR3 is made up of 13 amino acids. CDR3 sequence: CASINNRVGPQHF. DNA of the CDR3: TGTGCCAGCATTAATAACAGGGTAGGGCCCCAGCATTTT.

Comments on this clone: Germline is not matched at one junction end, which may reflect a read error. CDR3 coding DNA: TGCGCCAGCAGCCCCCCCCTCTACACTGAGCAGTTCTTC. This sequence encodes CASSPPLYTEQFF. The gene calls are TRBV5-1 and TRBJ2-1; D gene ambiguous. Germline CDR1 and CDR2: SGHRS and YFSETQ. The CDR3 extends over 13 amino acids.

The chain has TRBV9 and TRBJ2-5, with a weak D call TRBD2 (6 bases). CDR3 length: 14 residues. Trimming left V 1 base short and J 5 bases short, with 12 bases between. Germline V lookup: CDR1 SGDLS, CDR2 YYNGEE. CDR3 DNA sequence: TGTGCCAGCAGCGTAAGCGGGTTTGGGGAGACCCAGTACTTC. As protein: CASSVSGFGETQYF. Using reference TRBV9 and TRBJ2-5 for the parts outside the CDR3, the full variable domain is DSGVTQTPKHLITATGQRVTLRCSPRSGDLSVYWYQQSLDQGLQFLIQYYNGEERAKGNILERFSAQQFPDLHSELNLSSLELGDSALYFCASSVSGFGETQYFGPGTRLLVL.